Included here is one T cell receptor (beta chain) sequence, with context. Clones were sequenced by immunoSEQ multiplex PCR, and TCRdb holds only the in-frame ones, with some missing. Among around 81,000 clones, more than 80% were seen once, and the ten largest hold approximately 3.5%. This sample is part of a study of technical replicates of blood from several donors. V lost 2 bases to trimming and J lost 0 bases, with 13 bases between them. Germline CDR1 reads KGHSH; CDR2 reads LQKENI. The CDR3 contains 16 residues. The V and J genes are TRBV18 and TRBJ2-5, with D possibly TRBD2 on 6 matching bases. Sequencing was carried out using PBMCs. This receptor was obtained from a human donor in good health. Some clones in this sample may be carry-over from other donors' samples. This CDR3 reads CASSPSGAGYQETQYF. For the CDR3, the DNA is TGTGCCAGCTCACCATCCGGAGCGGGCTACCAAGAGACCCAGTACTTC.